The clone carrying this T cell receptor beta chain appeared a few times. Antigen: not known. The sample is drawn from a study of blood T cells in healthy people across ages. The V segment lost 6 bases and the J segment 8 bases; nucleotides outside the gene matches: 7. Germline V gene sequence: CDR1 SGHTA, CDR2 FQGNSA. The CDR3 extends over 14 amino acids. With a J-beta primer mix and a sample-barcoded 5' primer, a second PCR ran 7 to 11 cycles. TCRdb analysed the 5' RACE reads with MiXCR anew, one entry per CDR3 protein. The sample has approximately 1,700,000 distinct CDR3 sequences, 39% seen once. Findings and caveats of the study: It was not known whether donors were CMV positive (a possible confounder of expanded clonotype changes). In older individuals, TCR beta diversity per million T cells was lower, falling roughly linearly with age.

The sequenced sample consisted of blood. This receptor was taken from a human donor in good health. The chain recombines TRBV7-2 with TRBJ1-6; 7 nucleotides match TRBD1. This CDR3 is CASRFSGQYSPLHF. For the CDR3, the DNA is TGTGCCAGCAGATTCTCGGGACAGTATTCACCCCTCCACTTT.